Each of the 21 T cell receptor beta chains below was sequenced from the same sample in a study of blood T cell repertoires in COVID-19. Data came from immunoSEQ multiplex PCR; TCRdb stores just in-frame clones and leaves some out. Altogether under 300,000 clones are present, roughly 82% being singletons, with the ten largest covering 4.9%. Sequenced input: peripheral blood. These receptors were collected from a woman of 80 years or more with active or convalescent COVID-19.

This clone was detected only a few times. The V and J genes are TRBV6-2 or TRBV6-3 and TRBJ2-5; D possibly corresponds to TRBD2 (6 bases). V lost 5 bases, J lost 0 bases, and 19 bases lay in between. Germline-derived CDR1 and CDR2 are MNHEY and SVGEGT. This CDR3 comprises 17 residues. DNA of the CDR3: TGTGCCAGCAGTCACCCGCCGGGACTCTCGTACCAAGAGACCCAGTACTTC. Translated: CASSHPPGLSYQETQYF.

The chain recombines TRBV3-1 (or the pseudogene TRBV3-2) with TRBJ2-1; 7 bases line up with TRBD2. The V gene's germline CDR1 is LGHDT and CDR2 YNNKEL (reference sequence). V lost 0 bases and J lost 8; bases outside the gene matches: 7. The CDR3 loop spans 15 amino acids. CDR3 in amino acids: CASSQDELAIDEQFF. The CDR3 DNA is TGTGCCAGCAGCCAAGATGAACTAGCGATCGATGAGCAGTTCTTC.

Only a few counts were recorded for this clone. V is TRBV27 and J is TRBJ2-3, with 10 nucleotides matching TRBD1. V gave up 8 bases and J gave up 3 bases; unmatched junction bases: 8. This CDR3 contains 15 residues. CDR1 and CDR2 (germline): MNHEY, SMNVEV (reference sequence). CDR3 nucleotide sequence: TGTGCCAGCCCGGAACCGGGACAGGGGACAGATACGCAGTATTTT. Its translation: CASPEPGQGTDTQYF.

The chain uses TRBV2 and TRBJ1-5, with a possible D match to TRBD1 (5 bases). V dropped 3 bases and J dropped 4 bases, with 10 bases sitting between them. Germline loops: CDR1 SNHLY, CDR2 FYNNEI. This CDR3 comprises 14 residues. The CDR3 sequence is CASSDGRGNQPQHF. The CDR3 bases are TGTGCCAGCAGTGATGGGCGGGGGAATCAGCCCCAGCATTTT.

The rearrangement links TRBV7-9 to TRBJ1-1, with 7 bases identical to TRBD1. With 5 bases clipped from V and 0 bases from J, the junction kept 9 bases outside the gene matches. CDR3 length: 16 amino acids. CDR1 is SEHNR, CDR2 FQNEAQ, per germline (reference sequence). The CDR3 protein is CASSMDRWGLNTEAFF. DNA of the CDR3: TGTGCCAGCAGCATGGACAGGTGGGGTTTGAACACTGAAGCTTTCTTT.

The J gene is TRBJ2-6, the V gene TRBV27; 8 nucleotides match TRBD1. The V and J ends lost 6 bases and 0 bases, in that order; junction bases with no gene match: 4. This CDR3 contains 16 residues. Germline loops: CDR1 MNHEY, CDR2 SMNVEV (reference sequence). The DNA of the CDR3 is TGTGCCAGCAGACGGGACAGGACCTCTGGGGCCAACGTCCTGACTTTC. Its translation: CASRRDRTSGANVLTF.

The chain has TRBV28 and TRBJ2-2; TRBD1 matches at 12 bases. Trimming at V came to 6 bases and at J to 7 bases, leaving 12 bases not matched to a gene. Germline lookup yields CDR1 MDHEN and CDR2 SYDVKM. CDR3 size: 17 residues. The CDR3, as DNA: TGTGCCAGCAGAGGGACAGGGGGCGAATTGTCATTCGGGGAGCTGTTTTTT. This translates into CASRGTGGELSFGELFF.

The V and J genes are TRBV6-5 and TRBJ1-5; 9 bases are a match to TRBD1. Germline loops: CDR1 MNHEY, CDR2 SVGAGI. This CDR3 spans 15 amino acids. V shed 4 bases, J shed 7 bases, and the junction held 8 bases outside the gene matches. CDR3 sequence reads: CASSSWGQGEQPQHF. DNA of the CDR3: TGTGCCAGCAGTTCCTGGGGACAGGGCGAGCAGCCCCAGCATTTT.

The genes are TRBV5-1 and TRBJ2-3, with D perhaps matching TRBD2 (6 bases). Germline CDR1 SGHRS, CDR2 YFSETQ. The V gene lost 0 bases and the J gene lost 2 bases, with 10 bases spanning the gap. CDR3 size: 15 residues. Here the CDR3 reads CASSLVVAVTDTQYF. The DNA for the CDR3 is TGCGCCAGCAGCTTGGTTGTAGCGGTCACAGATACGCAGTATTTT.

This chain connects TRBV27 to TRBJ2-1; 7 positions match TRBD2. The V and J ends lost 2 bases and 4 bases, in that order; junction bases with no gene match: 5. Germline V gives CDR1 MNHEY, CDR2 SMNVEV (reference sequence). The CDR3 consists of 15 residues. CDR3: CASSLGLAEYNEQFF. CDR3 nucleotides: TGTGCCAGCAGTTTAGGGCTAGCGGAATACAATGAGCAGTTCTTC.

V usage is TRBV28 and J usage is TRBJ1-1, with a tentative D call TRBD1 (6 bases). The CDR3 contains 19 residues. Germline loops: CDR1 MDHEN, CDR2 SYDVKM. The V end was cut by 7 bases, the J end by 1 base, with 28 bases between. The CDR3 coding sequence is TGTGCCAGCACCCCAGCGGGCAGGGGATCGCCGGGGGGGAACACTGAAGCTTTCTTT. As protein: CASTPAGRGSPGGNTEAFF.

The CDR3 region is CASSLGGQLNTEAFF. In DNA, the CDR3 is TGTGCCAGCAGTTTAGGGGGACAGCTGAACACTGAAGCTTTCTTT. The chain uses TRBV28 and TRBJ1-1, with TRBD1 matching over 7 bases. The CDR3 loop spans 15 amino acids. J lost 0 bases, V lost 2 bases, and 3 bases had no gene match. The germline V gene has CDR1 MDHEN and CDR2 SYDVKM.

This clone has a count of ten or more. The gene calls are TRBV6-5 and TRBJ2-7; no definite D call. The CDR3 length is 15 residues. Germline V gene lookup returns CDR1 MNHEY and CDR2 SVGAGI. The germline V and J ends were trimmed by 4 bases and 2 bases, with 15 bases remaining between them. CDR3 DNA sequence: TGTGCCAGCAGTTCACCCGAGACACCCACCTACGAGCAGTACTTC. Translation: CASSSPETPTYEQYF.

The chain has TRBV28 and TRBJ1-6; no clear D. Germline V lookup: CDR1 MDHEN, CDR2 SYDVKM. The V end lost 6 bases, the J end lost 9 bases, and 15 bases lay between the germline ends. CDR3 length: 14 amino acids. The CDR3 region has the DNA TGTGCCAGCAGCCCGCCCGGGGTACGTTCACCCCTCCACTTT. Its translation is CASSPPGVRSPLHF.

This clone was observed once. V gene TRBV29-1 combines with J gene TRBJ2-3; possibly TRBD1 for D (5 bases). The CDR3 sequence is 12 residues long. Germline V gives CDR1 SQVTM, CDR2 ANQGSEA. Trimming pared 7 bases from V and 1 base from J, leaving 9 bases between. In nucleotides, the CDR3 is TGCAGCGCCGAGACAGGCACAGATACGCAGTATTTT. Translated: CSAETGTDTQYF.

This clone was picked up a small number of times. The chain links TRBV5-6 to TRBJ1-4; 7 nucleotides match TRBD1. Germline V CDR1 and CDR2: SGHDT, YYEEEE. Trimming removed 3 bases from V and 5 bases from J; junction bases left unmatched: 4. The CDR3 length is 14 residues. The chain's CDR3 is CASSWDSENEKLFF. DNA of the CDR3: TGTGCCAGCAGCTGGGACAGCGAAAATGAAAAACTGTTTTTT. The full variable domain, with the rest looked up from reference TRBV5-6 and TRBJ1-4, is DAGVTQSPTHLIKTRGQQVTLRCSPKSGHDTVSWYQQALGQGPQFIFQYYEEEERQRGNFPDRFSGHQFPNYSSELNVNALLLGDSALYLCASSWDSENEKLFFGSGTQLSVL.

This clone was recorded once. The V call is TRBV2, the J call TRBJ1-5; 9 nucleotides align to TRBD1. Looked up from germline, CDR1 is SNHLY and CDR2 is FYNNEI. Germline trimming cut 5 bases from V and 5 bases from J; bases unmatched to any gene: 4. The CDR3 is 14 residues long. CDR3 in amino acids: CASSRGQGDQPQHF. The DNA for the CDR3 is TGTGCCAGCAGTAGGGGACAGGGCGATCAGCCCCAGCATTTT.

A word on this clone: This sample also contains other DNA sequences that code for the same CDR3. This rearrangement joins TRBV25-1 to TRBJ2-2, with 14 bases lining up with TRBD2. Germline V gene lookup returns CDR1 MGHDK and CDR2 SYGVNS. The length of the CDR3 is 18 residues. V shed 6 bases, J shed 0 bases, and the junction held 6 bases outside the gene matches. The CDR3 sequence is CASREGLAGGPNTGELFF. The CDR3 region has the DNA TGTGCCAGCAGGGAAGGACTAGCGGGGGGACCGAACACCGGGGAGCTGTTTTTT.

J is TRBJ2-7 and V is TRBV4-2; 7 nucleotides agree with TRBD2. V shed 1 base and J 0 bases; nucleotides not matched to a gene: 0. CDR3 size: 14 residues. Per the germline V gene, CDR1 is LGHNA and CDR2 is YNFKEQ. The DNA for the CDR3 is TGTGCCAGCAGCCAAGGCGGGAGCTCCTACGAGCAGTACTTC. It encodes CASSQGGSSYEQYF.

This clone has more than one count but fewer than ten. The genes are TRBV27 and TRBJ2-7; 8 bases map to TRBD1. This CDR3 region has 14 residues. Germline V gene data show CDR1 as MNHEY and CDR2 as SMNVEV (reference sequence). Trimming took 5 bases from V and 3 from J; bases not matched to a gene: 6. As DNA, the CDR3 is TGTGCCAGCAGTCTAAGACAGGGGCTCTACGAGCAGTACTTC. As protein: CASSLRQGLYEQYF.

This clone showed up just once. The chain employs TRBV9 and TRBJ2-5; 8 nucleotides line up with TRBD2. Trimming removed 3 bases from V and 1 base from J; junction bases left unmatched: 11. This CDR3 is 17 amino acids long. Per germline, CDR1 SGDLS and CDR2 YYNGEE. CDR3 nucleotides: TGTGCCAGCAGCGCGGGGACTAGGTCAGGTCCCCAAGAGACCCAGTACTTC. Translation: CASSAGTRSGPQETQYF.